This entry lists 24 T cell receptor beta chains sequenced from one sample in a study of shared clonotypes between healthy human individuals. TCRdb's table, derived via immunoSEQ multiplex PCR, lists solely in-frame clones and lacks some. The sample consists of hundreds of thousands of clones, roughly 77% of them appearing once. Material: PBMCs. The source is a woman in her 40s in good health. Some clones in this sample may be carry-over from other donors' samples.

For the CDR3, the DNA is TGTGCCATCAGTGAGGTAGCGGCCCAAGAGACCCAGTACTTC. It specifies CAISEVAAQETQYF. The genes are TRBV10-3 and TRBJ2-5; possibly TRBD2 for D (6 bases). V dropped 2 bases and J dropped 1 base, with 8 bases sitting between them. This CDR3 is built from 14 residues. Germline assignment: CDR1 ENHRY and CDR2 SYGVKD.

This CDR3 reads CSVERGSGGDTQYF. CDR3 nucleotide sequence: TGCAGCGTTGAACGGGGGAGTGGTGGAGATACGCAGTATTTT. This chain uses TRBV29-1 with TRBJ2-3; D might be TRBD2 (6 bases). Looked up from germline, CDR1 is SQVTM and CDR2 is ANQGSEA. CDR3 length: 14 amino acids. Trimming took 2 bases from V and 5 from J, leaving 14 bases between them.

The CDR3 is CASYIPGQLAEAFF. CDR3 DNA sequence: TGTGCCAGCTATATTCCGGGACAGCTAGCGGAAGCTTTCTTT. This chain links TRBV28 with TRBJ1-1, with 7 bases that match TRBD1. J was trimmed by 8 bases and V by 8 bases; bases with no gene match: 14. Germline assignment: CDR1 MDHEN and CDR2 SYDVKM. The CDR3 runs to 14 residues.

This chain connects TRBV28 to TRBJ2-1; TRBD2 matches at 8 bases. Germline lookup yields CDR1 MDHEN and CDR2 SYDVKM. V was pared by 3 bases and J by 8 bases, with 6 bases of the junction left unmatched. The CDR3 is made up of 14 amino acids. For the CDR3, the DNA is TGTGCCAGCAGTTTCGCCGGGACTAGACATGAGCAGTTCTTC. Its translation is CASSFAGTRHEQFF.

The genes are TRBV27 and TRBJ2-2, with TRBD1 matching over 7 bases. CDR1 is MNHEY and CDR2 is SMNVEV in the germline V gene (reference sequence). The CDR3 has 15 amino acids. Trimming at V came to 2 bases and at J to 6 bases, leaving 6 bases not matched to a gene. CDR3 bases: TGTGCCAGCAGTTTAAGAGGGGGCGTCGCCGGGGAGCTGTTTTTT. Translation: CASSLRGGVAGELFF.

The V call is TRBV6-5, the J call TRBJ1-1, with TRBD1 matching 8 bases. The CDR3 length is 14 residues. Germline V gene lookup returns CDR1 MNHEY and CDR2 SVGAGI. V shed 5 bases, J shed 1 base, and the junction held 3 bases outside the gene matches. CDR3 DNA sequence: TGTGCCAGCAGTGAGGGACAGGAGAACACTGAAGCTTTCTTT. This encodes CASSEGQENTEAFF.

This chain links TRBV11-3 with TRBJ2-7; TRBD1 is a possible D gene (5 bases). Germline V gives CDR1 SGHNT, CDR2 YENEEA. Trimming cost V 5 bases and J 4 bases, with 15 bases left between them. The CDR3 is 14 residues long. The CDR3 loop is CASSVNRWAYEQYF. The CDR3 bases are TGTGCCAGCAGCGTCAACAGGTGGGCGTACGAGCAGTACTTC.

This chain joins TRBV7-6 and TRBJ2-1; D uncertain. This CDR3 is built from 13 residues. Trimming stripped 3 bases from V and 9 bases from J, with 12 bases between. The V gene's germline CDR1 is SGHVS and CDR2 FNYEAQ. CDR3 sequence: CASSFQRSAEQFF. DNA of the CDR3: TGTGCCAGCAGCTTCCAGAGGAGTGCTGAGCAGTTCTTC.

The genes are TRBV5-4 and TRBJ2-3; TRBD2 agrees at 12 bases. V gave up 1 base and J gave up 4 bases; unmatched junction bases: 4. The CDR3 length is 16 residues. Germline assignment: CDR1 SGHNT and CDR2 YYREEE (reference sequence). The CDR3 nucleotides read TGTGCCAGCAGCTTGCAGACTAGCGGGAGCGCAGATACGCAGTATTTT. Translation: CASSLQTSGSADTQYF.

J is TRBJ2-2 and V is TRBV18; 12 bases match TRBD2. This CDR3 comprises 18 residues. After removal of 1 base from V and 5 bases from J, the junction contained 8 bases not matched to a gene. Germline V CDR1 and CDR2: KGHSH, LQKENI. The CDR3 protein is CASSPLLAGGPWTGELFF. The CDR3 bases are TGTGCCAGCTCACCACTTCTAGCGGGAGGGCCATGGACCGGGGAGCTGTTTTTT.

There are a few counts of this clone. The genes are TRBV5-1 and TRBJ2-1; 11 bases are a match to TRBD2. Germline values: CDR1 SGHRS, CDR2 YFSETQ. Trimming took 2 bases from V and 5 from J; bases not matched to a gene: 6. This CDR3 is 16 amino acids long. For the CDR3, the DNA is TGCGCCAGCAGCTTCTCACTAGCGGGAGCGAACAATGAGCAGTTCTTC. Amino acids: CASSFSLAGANNEQFF.

The CDR3 DNA follows: TGTGCCAGCAGGGAGGGACTAGCTGTCACAGATACGCAGTATTTT. This encodes CASREGLAVTDTQYF. V gene TRBV6-4 combines with J gene TRBJ2-3; 9 positions agree with TRBD2. J lost 2 bases, V lost 6 bases, and 6 bases had no gene match. Germline V lookup: CDR1 MRHNA, CDR2 SNTAGT. The CDR3 is 15 amino acids.

This clone was seen a few times. J is TRBJ1-1 and V is TRBV25-1; D is undetermined. Germline-derived CDR1 and CDR2 are MGHDK and SYGVNS. V was trimmed by 4 bases and J by 7 bases, leaving 4 bases between them. The CDR3 sequence is 10 residues long. This CDR3 is CASSGGEAFF. CDR3 nucleotides: TGTGCCAGCAGTGGCGGTGAAGCTTTCTTT.

This chain links TRBV10-3 with TRBJ2-2; perhaps TRBD2 as D (6 bases). The V gene lost 2 bases and the J gene lost 6 bases, with 19 bases spanning the gap. This CDR3 has 17 amino acids. Germline CDR1 reads ENHRY; CDR2 reads SYGVKD. DNA of the CDR3: TGTGCCATCAGTGAGCCGGGTGGGAGGATTGGATCCGGGGAGCTGTTTTTT. Encoded protein: CAISEPGGRIGSGELFF.

This chain uses TRBV5-1 with TRBJ1-4; TRBD1 matches at 10 bases. The CDR3 spans 15 residues. Germline V lookup: CDR1 SGHRS, CDR2 YFSETQ. J gave up 7 bases and V 0 bases, and 3 bases lay outside the gene matches. The CDR3, as DNA: TGCGCCAGCAGCTTGGCGACAGGGGGCGGTGAAAAACTGTTTTTT. Amino acids: CASSLATGGGEKLFF.

The chain couples TRBV19 to TRBJ2-7; D is possibly TRBD1 or TRBD2 (5 bases each). Per germline, CDR1 LNHDA and CDR2 SQIVND (reference sequence). This CDR3 has 16 amino acids. With 3 bases removed from V and 0 bases from J, the gap between germline ends came to 15 bases. As DNA, the CDR3 is TGTGCCAGTAGTATGGGGTCGGGACGGCACTCCTACGAGCAGTACTTC. It translates to CASSMGSGRHSYEQYF.

This clone was observed a few times. The chain employs TRBV19 and TRBJ1-5; TRBD1 matches at 9 bases. This CDR3 is built from 17 residues. Trimming cost V 5 bases and J 2 bases; bases outside gene matches: 10. Germline CDR1 reads LNHDA; CDR2 reads SQIVND (reference sequence). CDR3 in amino acids: CASSLGTGKIGNQPQHF. CDR3 sequence (DNA): TGTGCCAGTAGTCTCGGGACAGGGAAGATAGGCAATCAGCCCCAGCATTTT.

The V gene is TRBV6-1, the J gene TRBJ1-4; TRBD1 agrees at 7 bases. The junction had 3 bases not matched to a gene; V was cut back by 4 bases and J by 4 bases. The germline V gene has CDR1 MNHNS and CDR2 SASEGT. The CDR3 extends over 14 amino acids. The DNA of the CDR3 is TGTGCCAGCAGTGGGGCAGGGGGTAATGAAAAACTGTTTTTT. Residues: CASSGAGGNEKLFF.

This clone was found once. V and J are TRBV7-2 and TRBJ2-5; possible D gene TRBD1, 7 bases. With 7 bases removed from V and 5 bases from J, the gap between germline ends came to 20 bases. The CDR3 contains 15 residues. Germline-derived CDR1 and CDR2 are SGHTA and FQGNSA. This CDR3 reads CASTLGGQGVETQYF. DNA for the CDR3: TGTGCCAGCACCCTAGGGGGGCAGGGGGTCGAGACCCAGTACTTC.

V usage is TRBV30 and J usage is TRBJ2-5; D is perhaps TRBD2 (5 bases). This CDR3 is built from 13 residues. Trimming pared 4 bases from V and 5 bases from J, leaving 14 bases between. CDR1 and CDR2 from the germline V gene are GTSNPN and SVGIG (reference sequence). The CDR3, as DNA: TGTGCCTGGAATAAAGGGCCGGGGGAGACCCAGTACTTC. Its translation: CAWNKGPGETQYF.

The chain joins TRBV18 to TRBJ2-5; 7 nucleotides line up with TRBD1. Germline trimming cut 3 bases from V and 2 bases from J; bases unmatched to any gene: 3. CDR3 length: 14 amino acids. Germline-derived CDR1 and CDR2 are KGHSH and LQKENI. This chain's CDR3 is CASSPQGEQETQYF. The CDR3 bases are TGTGCCAGCTCACCCCAGGGGGAACAAGAGACCCAGTACTTC. Looking up the rest from reference TRBV18 and TRBJ2-5 gives the full variable domain: NAGVMQNPRHLVRRRGQEARLRCSPMKGHSHVYWYRQLPEEGLKFMVYLQKENIIDESGMPKERFSAEFPKEGPSILRIQQVVRGDSAAYFCASSPQGEQETQYFGPGTRLLVL.

This clone came up a few times. The identical CDR3 is also encoded by other nucleotide sequences in the sample. The CDR3 DNA is TGTGCCTGGAGTGGACAGGGAAATCAGCCCCAGCATTTT. This sequence encodes CAWSGQGNQPQHF. V and J are TRBV30 and TRBJ1-5; 7 nucleotides line up with TRBD1. The trim removed 1 base at V and 4 bases at J, leaving 1 base unmatched. The CDR3 contains 13 residues. Germline CDR1 reads GTSNPN; CDR2 reads SVGIG (reference sequence).

V and J are TRBV18 and TRBJ1-4; D remains ambiguous. The V end lost 3 bases, the J end lost 2 bases, and 10 bases lay between the germline ends. Per the germline V gene, CDR1 is KGHSH and CDR2 is LQKENI. The CDR3 spans 15 residues. The CDR3 DNA sequence: TGTGCCAGCTCACCTCCCGGAGGGACTAATGAAAAACTGTTTTTT. Translated, it gives CASSPPGGTNEKLFF.

CDR3 region: CASSLEFANTGELFF. Written as DNA, the CDR3 is TGTGCCAGCAGCTTAGAATTTGCGAACACCGGGGAGCTGTTTTTT. The gene calls are TRBV7-3 and TRBJ2-2; D is unclear. V shed 2 bases and J shed 0 bases, with 7 bases lying between them. The CDR3 runs 15 residues. Looked up from germline, CDR1 is SGHTA and CDR2 is FQGTGA.